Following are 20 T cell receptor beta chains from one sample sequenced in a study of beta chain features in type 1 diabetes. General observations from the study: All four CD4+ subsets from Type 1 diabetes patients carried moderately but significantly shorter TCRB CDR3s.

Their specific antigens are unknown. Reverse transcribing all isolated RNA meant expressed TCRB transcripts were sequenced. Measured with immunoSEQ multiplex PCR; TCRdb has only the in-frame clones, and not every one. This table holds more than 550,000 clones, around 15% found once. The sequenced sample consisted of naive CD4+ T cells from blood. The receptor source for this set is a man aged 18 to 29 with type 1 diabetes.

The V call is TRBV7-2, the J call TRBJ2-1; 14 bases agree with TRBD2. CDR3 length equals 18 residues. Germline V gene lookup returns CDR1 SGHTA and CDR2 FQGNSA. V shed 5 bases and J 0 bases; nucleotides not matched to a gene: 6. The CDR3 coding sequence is TGTGCCAGCAGCCGAGGTGGACTAGCGGGGGGCTCCTACAATGAGCAGTTCTTC. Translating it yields CASSRGGLAGGSYNEQFF.

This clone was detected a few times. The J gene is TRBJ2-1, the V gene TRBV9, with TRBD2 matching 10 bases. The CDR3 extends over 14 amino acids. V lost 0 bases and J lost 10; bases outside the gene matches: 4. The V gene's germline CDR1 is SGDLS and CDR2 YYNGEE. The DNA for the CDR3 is TGTGCCAGCAGCGTAGATAGGACTAGCGGAGAGCAGTTCTTC. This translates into CASSVDRTSGEQFF.

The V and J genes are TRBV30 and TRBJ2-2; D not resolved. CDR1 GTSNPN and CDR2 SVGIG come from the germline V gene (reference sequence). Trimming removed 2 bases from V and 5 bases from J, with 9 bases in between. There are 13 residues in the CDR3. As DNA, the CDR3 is TGTGCCTGGAGTACCCTTGGGACCGGGGAGCTGTTTTTT. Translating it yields CAWSTLGTGELFF.

The CDR3 DNA follows: TGTGCCAGCAAGTACCAAGAGACCCAGTACTTC. Encoded protein: CASKYQETQYF. This chain joins TRBV2 and TRBJ2-5; no definite D call. The V end was cut by 7 bases, the J end by 0 bases, with 3 bases between. The CDR3 contains 11 residues. The germline CDR1 and CDR2 sequences are SNHLY and FYNNEI.

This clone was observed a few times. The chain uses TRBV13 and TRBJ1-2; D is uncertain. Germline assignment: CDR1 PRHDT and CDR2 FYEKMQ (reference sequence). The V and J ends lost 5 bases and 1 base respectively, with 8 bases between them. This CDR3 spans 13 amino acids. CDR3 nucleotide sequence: TGTGCCAGCAGCCCACGGATTAACTATGGCTACACCTTC. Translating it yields CASSPRINYGYTF.

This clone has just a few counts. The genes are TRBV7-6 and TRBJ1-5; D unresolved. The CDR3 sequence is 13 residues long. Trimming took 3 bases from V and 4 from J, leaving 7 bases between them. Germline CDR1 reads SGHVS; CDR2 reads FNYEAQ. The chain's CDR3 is CASSLEQNQPQHF. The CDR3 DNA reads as TGTGCCAGCAGCTTGGAACAGAATCAGCCCCAGCATTTT.

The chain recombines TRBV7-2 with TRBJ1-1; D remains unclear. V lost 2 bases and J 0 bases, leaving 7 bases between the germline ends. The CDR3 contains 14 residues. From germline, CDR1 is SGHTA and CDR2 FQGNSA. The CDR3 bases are TGTGCCAGCAGCTTAAGGGTTCTGAACACTGAAGCTTTCTTT. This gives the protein CASSLRVLNTEAFF. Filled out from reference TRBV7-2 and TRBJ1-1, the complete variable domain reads GAGVSQSPSNKVTEKGKDVELRCDPISGHTALYWYRQSLGQGLEFLIYFQGNSAPDKSGLPSDRFSAERTGGSVSTLTIQRTQQEDSAVYLCASSLRVLNTEAFFGQGTRLTVV.

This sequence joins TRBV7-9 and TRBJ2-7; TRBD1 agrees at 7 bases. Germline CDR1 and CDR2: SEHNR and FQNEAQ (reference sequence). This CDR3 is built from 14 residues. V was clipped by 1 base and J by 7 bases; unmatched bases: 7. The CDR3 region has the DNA TGTGCCAGCAGCTTAGGACAGGGCGGAGAAGAGCAGTACTTC. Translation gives CASSLGQGGEEQYF.

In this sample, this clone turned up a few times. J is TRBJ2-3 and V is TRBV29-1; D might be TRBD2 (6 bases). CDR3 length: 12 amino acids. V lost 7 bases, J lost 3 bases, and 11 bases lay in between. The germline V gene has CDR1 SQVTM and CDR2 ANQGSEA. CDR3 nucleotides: TGCAGCGGGAAGCTAGCGACAGATACGCAGTATTTT. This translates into CSGKLATDTQYF.

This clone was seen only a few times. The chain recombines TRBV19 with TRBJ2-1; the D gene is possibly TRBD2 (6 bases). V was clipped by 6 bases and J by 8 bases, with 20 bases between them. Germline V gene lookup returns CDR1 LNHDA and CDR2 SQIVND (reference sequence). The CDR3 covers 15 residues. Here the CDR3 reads CASSDLGGVRYEQFF. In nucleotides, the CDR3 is TGTGCCAGTAGCGACCTTGGCGGGGTCCGATATGAGCAGTTCTTC.

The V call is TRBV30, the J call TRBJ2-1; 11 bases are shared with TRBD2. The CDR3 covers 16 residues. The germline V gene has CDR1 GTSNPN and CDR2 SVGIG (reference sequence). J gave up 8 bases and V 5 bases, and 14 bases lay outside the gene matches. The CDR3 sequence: CAWGEGTSGSLDEQFF. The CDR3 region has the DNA TGTGCCTGGGGGGAAGGCACTAGCGGGAGTTTGGATGAGCAGTTCTTC.

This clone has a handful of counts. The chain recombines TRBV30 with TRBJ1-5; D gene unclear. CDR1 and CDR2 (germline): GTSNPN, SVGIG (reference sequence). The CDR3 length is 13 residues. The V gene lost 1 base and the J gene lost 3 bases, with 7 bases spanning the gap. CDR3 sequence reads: CAWSAQLNQPQHF. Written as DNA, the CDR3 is TGTGCCTGGAGTGCCCAACTCAATCAGCCCCAGCATTTT.

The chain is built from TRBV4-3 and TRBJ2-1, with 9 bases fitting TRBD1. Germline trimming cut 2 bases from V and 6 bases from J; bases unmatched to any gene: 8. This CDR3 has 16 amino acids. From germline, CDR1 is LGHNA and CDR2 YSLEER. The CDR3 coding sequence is TGCGCCAGCAGCCAAAATCCGGGACAGGGCTTCAATGAGCAGTTCTTC. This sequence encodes CASSQNPGQGFNEQFF.

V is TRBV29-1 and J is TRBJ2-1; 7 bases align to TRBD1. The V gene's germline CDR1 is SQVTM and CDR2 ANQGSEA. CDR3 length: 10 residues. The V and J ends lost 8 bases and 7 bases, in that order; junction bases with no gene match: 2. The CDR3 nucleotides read TGCAGCCCAGGGGGTAATGAGCAGTTCTTC. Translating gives CSPGGNEQFF.

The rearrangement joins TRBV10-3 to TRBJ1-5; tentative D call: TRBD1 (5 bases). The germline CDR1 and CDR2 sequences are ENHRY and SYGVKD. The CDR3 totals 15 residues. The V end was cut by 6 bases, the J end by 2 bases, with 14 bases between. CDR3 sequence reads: CAISPDLRGNQPQHF. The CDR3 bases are TGTGCCATCAGCCCGGACCTCAGGGGCAATCAGCCCCAGCATTTT.

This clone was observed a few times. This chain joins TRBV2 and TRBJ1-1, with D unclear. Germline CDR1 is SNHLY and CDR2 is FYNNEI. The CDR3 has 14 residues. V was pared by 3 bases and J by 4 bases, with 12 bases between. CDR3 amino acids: CASSEVMGSTEAFF. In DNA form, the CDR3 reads TGTGCCAGCAGTGAGGTTATGGGGAGCACTGAAGCTTTCTTT.

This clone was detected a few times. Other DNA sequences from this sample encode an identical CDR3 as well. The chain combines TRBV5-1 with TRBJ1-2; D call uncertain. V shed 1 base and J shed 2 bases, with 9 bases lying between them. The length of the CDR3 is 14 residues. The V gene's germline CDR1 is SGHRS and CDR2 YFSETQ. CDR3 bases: TGCGCCAGCAGCTTGCAGGACCGAAACTATGGCTACACCTTC. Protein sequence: CASSLQDRNYGYTF.

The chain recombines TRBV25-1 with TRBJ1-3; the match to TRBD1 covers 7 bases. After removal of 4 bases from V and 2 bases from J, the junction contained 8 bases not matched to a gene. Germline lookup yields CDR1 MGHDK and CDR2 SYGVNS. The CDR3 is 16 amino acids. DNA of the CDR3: TGTGCCAGCAGTGCCCCCAGGGGGTGGGCTGGAAACACCATATATTTT. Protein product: CASSAPRGWAGNTIYF.

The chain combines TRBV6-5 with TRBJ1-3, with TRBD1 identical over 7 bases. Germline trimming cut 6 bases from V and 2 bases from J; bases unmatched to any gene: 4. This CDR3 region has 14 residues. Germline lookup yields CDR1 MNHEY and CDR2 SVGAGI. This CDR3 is CASSLGTAGNTIYF. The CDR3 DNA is TGTGCCAGCAGCCTCGGGACAGCTGGAAACACCATATATTTT.

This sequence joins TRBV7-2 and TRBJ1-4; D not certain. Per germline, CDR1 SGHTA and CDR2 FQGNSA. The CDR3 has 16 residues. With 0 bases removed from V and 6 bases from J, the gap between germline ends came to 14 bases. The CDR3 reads CASSLARRGGYEKLFF. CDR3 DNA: TGTGCCAGCAGCTTAGCGAGGCGGGGAGGATATGAAAAACTGTTTTTT.